Below, 4 T cell receptor beta chains from the same sample are listed, as sequenced in a study of shared clonotypes between healthy human individuals. Some clones are missing from TCRdb's copy, which holds only in-frame ones; the method was immunoSEQ multiplex PCR. Among about 2.1 million clones listed, just over 90% were seen once. CD45RO negativity and positive selection for CCR7 defined naive CD8 cells, a population that excluded terminally differentiated effector memory CD45RA+ cells. Sequenced sample: naive CD8+ T cells from PBMCs. Every receptor here comes from a man aged 18 to 29 in good health. Some clones in this sample may be carry-over from other donors' samples.

The rearrangement uses TRBV15 and TRBJ1-3, with 7 nucleotides matching TRBD1. The CDR3 runs to 20 residues. J gave up 0 bases and V 0 bases, and 14 bases lay outside the gene matches. Germline-derived CDR1 and CDR2 are LNHNV and YYDKDF (reference sequence). The CDR3 sequence is CATSRDSPRGGDNSGNTIYF. The CDR3 nucleotides are TGTGCCACCAGCAGAGATAGCCCGAGAGGGGGCGATAACTCTGGAAACACCATATATTTT. The whole variable domain, remainder taken from reference TRBV15 and TRBJ1-3, is DAMVIQNPRYQVTQFGKPVTLSCSQTLNHNVMYWYQQKSSQAPKLLFHYYDKDFNNEADTPDNFQSRRPNTSFCFLDIRSPGLGDTAMYLCATSRDSPRGGDNSGNTIYFGEGSWLTVV.

This chain connects TRBV5-4 to TRBJ1-2; no clear D gene. The CDR3 spans 12 residues. CDR1 and CDR2 from the germline V gene are SGHNT and YYREEE (reference sequence). Trimming took 0 bases from V and 10 from J, leaving 10 bases between them. CDR3 coding DNA: TGTGCCAGCAGCTTGGGGTCTATGGACTACACCTTC. Its protein product is CASSLGSMDYTF.

The chain is built from TRBV28 and TRBJ2-1; a possible D gene is TRBD2 (5 bases). V lost 3 bases, J lost 8 bases, and 14 bases lay in between. The CDR3 has 14 amino acids. The germline CDR1 and CDR2 sequences are MDHEN and SYDVKM. The CDR3 region is CASSFTLARHEQFF. CDR3 DNA sequence: TGTGCCAGCAGTTTTACCCTAGCCCGCCATGAGCAGTTCTTC.

The chain links TRBV28 to TRBJ1-1, with D uncertain. The germline gives CDR1 MDHEN, CDR2 SYDVKM. The CDR3 is 14 amino acids. V shed 2 bases and J shed 5 bases, with 12 bases lying between them. The CDR3 nucleotides read TGTGCCAGCAGTTTAGGAGTTCTGGGGACTGAAGCTTTCTTT. Translation: CASSLGVLGTEAFF.